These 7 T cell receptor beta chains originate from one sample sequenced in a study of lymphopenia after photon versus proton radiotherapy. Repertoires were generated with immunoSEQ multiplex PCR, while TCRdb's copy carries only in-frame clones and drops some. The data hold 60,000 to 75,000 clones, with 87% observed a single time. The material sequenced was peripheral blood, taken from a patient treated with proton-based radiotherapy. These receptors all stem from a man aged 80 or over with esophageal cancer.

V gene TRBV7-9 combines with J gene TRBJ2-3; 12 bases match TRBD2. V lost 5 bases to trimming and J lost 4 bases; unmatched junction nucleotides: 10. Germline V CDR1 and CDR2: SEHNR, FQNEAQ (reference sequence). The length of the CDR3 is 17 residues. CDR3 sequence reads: CASSLLAGGPGADTQYF. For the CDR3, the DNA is TGTGCCAGCAGCCTTCTAGCGGGGGGGCCGGGCGCAGATACGCAGTATTTT.

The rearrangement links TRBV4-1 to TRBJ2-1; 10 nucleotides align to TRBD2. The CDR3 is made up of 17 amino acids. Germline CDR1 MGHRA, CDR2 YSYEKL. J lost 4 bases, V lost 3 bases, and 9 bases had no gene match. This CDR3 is CASSHFTSGVNYNEQFF. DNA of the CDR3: TGCGCCAGCAGCCACTTTACTAGCGGGGTAAATTACAATGAGCAGTTCTTC.

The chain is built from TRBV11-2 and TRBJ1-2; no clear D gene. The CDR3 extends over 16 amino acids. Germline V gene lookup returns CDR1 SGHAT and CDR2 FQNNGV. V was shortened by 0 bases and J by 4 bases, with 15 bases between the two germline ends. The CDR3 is CASSLDLPHTTYGYTF. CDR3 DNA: TGTGCCAGCAGCTTAGATCTCCCCCACACAACCTATGGCTACACCTTC.

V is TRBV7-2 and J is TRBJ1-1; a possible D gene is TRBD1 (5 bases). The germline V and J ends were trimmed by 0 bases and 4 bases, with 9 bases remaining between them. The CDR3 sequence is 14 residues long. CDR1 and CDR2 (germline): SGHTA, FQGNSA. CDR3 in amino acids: CASSLAGAGTEAFF. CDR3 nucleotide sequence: TGTGCCAGCAGCTTAGCCGGGGCGGGCACTGAAGCTTTCTTT. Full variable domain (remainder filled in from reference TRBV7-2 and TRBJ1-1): GAGVSQSPSNKVTEKGKDVELRCDPISGHTALYWYRQSLGQGLEFLIYFQGNSAPDKSGLPSDRFSAERTGGSVSTLTIQRTQQEDSAVYLCASSLAGAGTEAFFGQGTRLTVV.

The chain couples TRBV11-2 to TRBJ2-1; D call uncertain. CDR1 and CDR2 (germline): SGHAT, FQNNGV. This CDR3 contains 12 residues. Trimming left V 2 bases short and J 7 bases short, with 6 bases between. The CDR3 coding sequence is TGTGCCAGCAGCTTAATCCGGAATGAGCAGTTCTTC. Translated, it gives CASSLIRNEQFF.

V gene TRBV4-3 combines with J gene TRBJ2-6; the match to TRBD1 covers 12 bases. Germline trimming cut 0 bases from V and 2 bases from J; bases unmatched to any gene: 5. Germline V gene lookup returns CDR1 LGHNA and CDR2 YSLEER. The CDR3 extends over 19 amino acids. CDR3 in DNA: TGCGCCAGCAGCCAAGATGCGGGACAGGGGGCAGCTGGGGCCAACGTCCTGACTTTC. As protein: CASSQDAGQGAAGANVLTF.

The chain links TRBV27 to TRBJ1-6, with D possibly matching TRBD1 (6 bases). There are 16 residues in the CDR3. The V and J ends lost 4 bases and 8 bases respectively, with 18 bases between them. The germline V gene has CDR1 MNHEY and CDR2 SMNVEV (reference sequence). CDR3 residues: CASSSSYGGGDSPLHF. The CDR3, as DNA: TGTGCCAGCAGTTCATCTTATGGGGGGGGCGATTCACCCCTCCACTTT.